The clone carrying this T cell receptor (beta chain) showed up just once. The antigen remains unidentified. Germline CDR1 reads GTSNPN; CDR2 reads SVGIG (reference sequence). V trimming: 4 bases; J trimming: 3 bases; junction bases outside the gene matches: 6. This CDR3 region has 14 residues. The sample originates from a study of shared clonotypes between healthy human individuals. Points from the study as a whole: Deeper or shallower sequencing was expected to change how clonotypes are shared among donors.

Using approximately 200 ng DNA, tens of thousands of T cell genomes, the sorted-subset replicate PCRs were run. The method was immunoSEQ multiplex PCR; TCRdb's version includes in-frame clones alone and lacks a portion of them. The data hold roughly 770,000 clones, with about 97% observed a single time. The naive CD8 population came from CD45RO-negative cells selected for CCR7, without terminally differentiated effector memory CD45RA+ cells. The sequenced material came from naive CD8+ T cells sorted from blood. This sequence joins TRBV30 and TRBJ2-7; 10 bases map to TRBD1. This TCR came from a man aged 25-45 years in good health. The CDR3 nucleotides read TGTGCCTGGAAAACCGGGACAGGGGACTACGAGCAGTACTTC. Protein product: CAWKTGTGDYEQYF.